The subject of this entry is one T cell receptor beta chain. Its antigen is still unknown. TCRdb keeps only in-frame clones here, not all; method: immunoSEQ multiplex PCR. The repertoire includes around 88,000 clones, 80% of them detected once, and roughly 7% sits in the top ten. Germline assignment: CDR1 SEHNR and CDR2 FQNEAQ (reference sequence). Trimming pared 2 bases from V and 7 bases from J, leaving 3 bases between. This CDR3 contains 12 residues. This sample is drawn from a study of a mutant IDH1 vaccine in newly diagnosed glioma. Background on the study: Treated patients, about 60% male and around 40% female, averaged approximately 40 years of age. The earlier regimen, radiotherapy, temozolomide, or both, was most often both. General study points: There were vaccine-induced immune responses in under 95% of the patients. Pseudoprogression seemingly bore no relation to changes in top peripheral T cell clonotypes.

Sample time point: baseline, week 1 (first vaccination visit). Treatment meaning: pre-vaccination baseline after standard-of-care therapy. This rearrangement joins TRBV7-9 to TRBJ1-6; D remains unclear. The source of this sequence is a man aged 40-49 years with glioma. This sample comprised PBMCs, obtained from a glioma patient treated with radiotherapy, temozolomide or both. CDR3 in DNA: TGTGCCAGCAGCTTACTAAATTCACCCCTCCACTTT. It encodes CASSLLNSPLHF.